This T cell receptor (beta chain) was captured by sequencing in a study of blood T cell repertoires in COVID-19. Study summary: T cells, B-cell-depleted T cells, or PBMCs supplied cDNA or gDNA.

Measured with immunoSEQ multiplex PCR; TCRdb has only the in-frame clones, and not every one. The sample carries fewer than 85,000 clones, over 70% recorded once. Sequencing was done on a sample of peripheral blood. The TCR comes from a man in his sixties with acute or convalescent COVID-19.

The CDR3 region is CASSTGLDYGYTF. DNA for the CDR3: TGTGCCAGCAGTACAGGGCTCGACTATGGCTACACCTTC. This chain connects TRBV6-2 or TRBV6-3 to TRBJ1-2, with D maybe TRBD1 (6 bases). Germline CDR1 MNHEY, CDR2 SVGEGT. This CDR3 has 13 amino acids. Deletions cut 5 bases from V and 3 bases from J, with 10 bases between.